These 9 T cell receptor beta chains originate from one sample sequenced in a study of beta chain features in type 1 diabetes. Expressed TCRB transcripts were sequenced because the entire RNA isolate underwent reverse transcription. The protocol was immunoSEQ multiplex PCR, while the TCRdb copy is restricted to in-frame clones and leaves out a portion. The sample gives about 240,000 clones, about 26% of which show up once; 4% is in the top ten. Sequenced input: central memory CD4+ T cells from blood. The source is a man aged 25-40 years in good health.

This clone was observed at least ten times. Other DNA sequences in the sample encode the same CDR3. The J gene is TRBJ2-5, the V gene TRBV20-1; D not certain. V was trimmed by 5 bases and J by 2 bases, leaving 3 bases between them. CDR1 and CDR2 (germline): DFQATT, SNEGSKA (reference sequence). This CDR3 contains 10 residues. The CDR3 spells CSAGQETQYF. The CDR3 coding sequence is TGCAGTGCTGGGCAAGAGACCCAGTACTTC.

This clone was picked up a small number of times. CDR3 residues: CASVLGSRRELFF. Here the CDR3 DNA reads TGTGCTAGTGTTTTAGGGTCCCGGAGGGAGCTGTTTTTT. The genes are TRBV12-5 and TRBJ2-2; D call uncertain. The CDR3 runs to 13 residues. Germline CDR1 reads LGHNT; CDR2 reads FRNRAP. V was pared by 7 bases and J by 9 bases, with 15 bases between.

There are many counts of this clone. V usage is TRBV2 and J usage is TRBJ2-1; TRBD2 might be the D (6 bases). Trimming left V 5 bases short and J 2 bases short, with 13 bases between. CDR3 length: 15 residues. Germline values: CDR1 SNHLY, CDR2 FYNNEI. This CDR3 is CASSWLAAAYNEQFF. As DNA, the CDR3 is TGTGCCAGCAGTTGGTTAGCGGCCGCCTACAATGAGCAGTTCTTC.

This clone was counted only a few times. V and J are TRBV30 and TRBJ1-5; no clear D. Trimming removed 0 bases at V and 6 bases at J, with 12 bases between. Germline V gives CDR1 GTSNPN, CDR2 SVGIG (reference sequence). The CDR3 has 14 amino acids. The CDR3, as DNA: TGTGCCTGGAGTGTAGGCCAACGGGCTCAGCCCCAGCATTTT. Translated: CAWSVGQRAQPQHF.

The chain recombines TRBV10-3 with TRBJ2-1; 14 bases match TRBD2. The V and J ends lost 6 bases and 10 bases, in that order; junction bases with no gene match: 2. The CDR3 runs to 13 residues. Germline V gives CDR1 ENHRY, CDR2 SYGVKD. This chain's CDR3 is CAISGTSGGEQFF. CDR3 in DNA: TGTGCCATCAGCGGGACTAGCGGGGGCGAGCAGTTCTTC.

This clone has more than one count but fewer than ten. This rearrangement joins TRBV2 to TRBJ1-2, with a weak D call TRBD1 (5 bases). V was trimmed by 3 bases and J by 8 bases, leaving 16 bases between them. Germline V gene lookup returns CDR1 SNHLY and CDR2 FYNNEI. The CDR3 is 14 residues long. The CDR3 DNA reads as TGTGCCAGCAGTGACATTGGGGGGAAGAGCGGCTACACCTTC. The encoded protein is CASSDIGGKSGYTF.

The V gene is TRBV2, the J gene TRBJ2-1; 9 nucleotides match TRBD1. CDR3 length equals 19 residues. The germline gives CDR1 SNHLY, CDR2 FYNNEI. V gave up 8 bases and J gave up 0 bases; unmatched junction bases: 17. The CDR3 sequence is CASYGDRDGTQSSYNEQFF. CDR3 coding DNA: TGTGCCAGCTATGGGGACAGGGACGGCACCCAGTCCTCCTACAATGAGCAGTTCTTC. The complete variable domain, with remaining parts taken from reference TRBV2 and TRBJ2-1, reads EPEVTQTPSHQVTQMGQEVILRCVPISNHLYFYWYRQILGQKVEFLVSFYNNEISEKSEIFDDQFSVERPDGSNFTLKIRSTKLEDSAMYFCASYGDRDGTQSSYNEQFFGPGTRLTVL.

V usage is TRBV9 and J usage is TRBJ1-2; D is uncertain. Germline values: CDR1 SGDLS, CDR2 YYNGEE. The ends were cut back, 6 bases at V and 8 bases at J, with 26 bases in the middle. The CDR3 is 16 amino acids. The CDR3 coding sequence is TGTGCCAGCACCCCAGGTTACGGCCTCGGTTTCCGGGGCTACACCTTC. Protein: CASTPGYGLGFRGYTF.

This clone was found a few times. The chain carries TRBV5-1 and TRBJ2-2, with D perhaps TRBD2 (5 bases). This CDR3 is built from 13 residues. V lost 4 bases, J lost 6 bases, and 10 bases lay in between. CDR1 is SGHRS and CDR2 is YFSETQ in the germline V gene. CDR3 sequence: CASSDTSSGELFF. CDR3 nucleotides: TGCGCCAGCAGCGATACTAGTTCCGGGGAGCTGTTTTTT. Complete variable domain (other parts from reference TRBV5-1 and TRBJ2-2): KAGVTQTPRYLIKTRGQQVTLSCSPISGHRSVSWYQQTPGQGLQFLFEYFSETQRNKGNFPGRFSGRQFSNSRSEMNVSTLELGDSALYLCASSDTSSGELFFGEGSRLTVL.